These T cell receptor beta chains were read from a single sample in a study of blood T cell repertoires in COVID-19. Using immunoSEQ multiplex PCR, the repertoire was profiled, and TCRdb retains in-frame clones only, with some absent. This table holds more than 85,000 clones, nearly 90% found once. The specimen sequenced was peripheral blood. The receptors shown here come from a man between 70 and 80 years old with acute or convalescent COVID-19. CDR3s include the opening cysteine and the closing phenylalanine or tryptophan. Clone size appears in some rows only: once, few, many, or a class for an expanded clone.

CDR3: CASSLRGTGYSYTF
J: TRBJ1-2
V: TRBV7-2
size: .

CDR3: CASRRQSGSNSPLHF
J: TRBJ1-6
V: TRBV2
size: .

CDR3: CAWSVGGKVSEAFF
J: TRBJ1-1
V: TRBV30
size: .

CDR3: CASSLGVGQGFGYGYTF
J: TRBJ1-2
V: TRBV5-1
size: .

CDR3: CATSEAGYHQPQHF
J: TRBJ1-5
V: TRBV24-1
size: .

CDR3: CASSLVQRGQETQYF
J: TRBJ2-5
V: TRBV7-2
size: .

CDR3: CASIHPGYGQPQHF
J: TRBJ1-5
V: TRBV28
size: .

CDR3: CASSSGGGSNLFSGNTIYF
J: TRBJ1-3
V: TRBV11-2
size: .

CDR3: CASSVFGTVSNQPQHF
J: TRBJ1-5
V: TRBV27
size: few

CDR3: CASSVGAGGLPGQETQYF
J: TRBJ2-5
V: TRBV9
size: .

CDR3: CASSSDSGGTQYF
J: TRBJ2-5
V: TRBV5-1
size: .

CDR3: CASSLPARLGGEQFF
J: TRBJ2-1
V: TRBV13
size: once

CDR3: CASRSTRDHSYEQYF
J: TRBJ2-7
V: TRBV6-5
size: .

CDR3: CAGGGRRYGYTF
J: TRBJ1-2
V: TRBV5-4
size: .